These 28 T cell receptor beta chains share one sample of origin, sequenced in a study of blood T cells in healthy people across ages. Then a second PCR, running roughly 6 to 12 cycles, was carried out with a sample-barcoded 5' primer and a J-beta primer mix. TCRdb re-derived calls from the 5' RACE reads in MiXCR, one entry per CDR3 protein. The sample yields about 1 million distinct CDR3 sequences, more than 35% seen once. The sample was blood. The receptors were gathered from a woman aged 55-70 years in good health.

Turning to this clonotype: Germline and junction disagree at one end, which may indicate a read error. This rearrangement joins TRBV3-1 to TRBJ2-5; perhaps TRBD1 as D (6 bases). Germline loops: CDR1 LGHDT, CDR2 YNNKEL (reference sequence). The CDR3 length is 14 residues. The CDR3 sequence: CASSQRGMQETQYF. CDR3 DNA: TGTGCCAGCAGCCAAAGGGGGATGCAAGAGACACAGTACTTC.

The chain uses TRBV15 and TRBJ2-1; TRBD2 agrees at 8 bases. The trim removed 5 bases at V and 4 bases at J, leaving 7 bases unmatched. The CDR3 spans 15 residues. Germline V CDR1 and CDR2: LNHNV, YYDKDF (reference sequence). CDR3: CATSPRLAGYNEQFF. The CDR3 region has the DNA TGTGCCACCAGCCCCCGGCTAGCGGGTTACAATGAGCAGTTCTTC.

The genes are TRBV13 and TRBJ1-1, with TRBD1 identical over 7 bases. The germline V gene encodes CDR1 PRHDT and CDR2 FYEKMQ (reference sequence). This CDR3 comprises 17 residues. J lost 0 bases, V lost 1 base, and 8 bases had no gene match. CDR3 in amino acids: CASSLVSGGGVNTEAFF. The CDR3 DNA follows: TGTGCCAGCAGCTTAGTCTCAGGGGGGGGGGTGAACACTGAAGCTTTCTTT.

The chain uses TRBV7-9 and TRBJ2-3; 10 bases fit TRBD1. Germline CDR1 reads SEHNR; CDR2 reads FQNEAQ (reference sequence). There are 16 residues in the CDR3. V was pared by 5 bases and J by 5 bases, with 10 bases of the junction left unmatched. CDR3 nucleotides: TGTGCCAGCAGCCCCTCGACAGGGGGCAGGAAAGATACGCAGTATTTT. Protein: CASSPSTGGRKDTQYF.

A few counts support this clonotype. CDR3 sequence reads: CASSLAGGGRNIQYF. Here the CDR3 DNA reads TGTGCCAGCAGCTTAGCCGGGGGGGGCAGAAACATTCAGTACTTC. The rearrangement joins TRBV7-9 to TRBJ2-7; 8 positions match TRBD2. Gene TRBJ2-4 matches the end of the DNA better, so the J call may be wrong. This CDR3 contains 15 residues. Germline V gene lookup returns CDR1 SEHNR and CDR2 FQNEAQ (reference sequence).

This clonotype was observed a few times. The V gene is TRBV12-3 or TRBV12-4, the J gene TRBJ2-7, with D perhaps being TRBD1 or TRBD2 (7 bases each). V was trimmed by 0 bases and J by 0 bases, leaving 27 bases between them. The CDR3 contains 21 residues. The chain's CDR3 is CASSLALRGLSIREDSYEQYF. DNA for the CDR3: TGTGCCAGCAGTTTAGCGCTAAGGGGGCTGAGTATCCGGGAGGACTCCTACGAGCAGTACTTC.

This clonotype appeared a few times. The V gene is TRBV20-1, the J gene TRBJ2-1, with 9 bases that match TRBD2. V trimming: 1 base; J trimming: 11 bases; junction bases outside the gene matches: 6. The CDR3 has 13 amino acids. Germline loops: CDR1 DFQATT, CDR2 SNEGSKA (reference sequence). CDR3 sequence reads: CSARGLAVPQQFF. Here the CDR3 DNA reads TGCAGTGCTAGAGGACTAGCGGTACCACAGCAGTTCTTC.

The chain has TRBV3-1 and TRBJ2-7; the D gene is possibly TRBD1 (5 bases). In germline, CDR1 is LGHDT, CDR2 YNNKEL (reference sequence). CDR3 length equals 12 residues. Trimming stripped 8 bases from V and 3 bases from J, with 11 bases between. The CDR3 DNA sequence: TGTGCCAGCGGACATACCATCTACGAGCAGTACTTC. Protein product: CASGHTIYEQYF.

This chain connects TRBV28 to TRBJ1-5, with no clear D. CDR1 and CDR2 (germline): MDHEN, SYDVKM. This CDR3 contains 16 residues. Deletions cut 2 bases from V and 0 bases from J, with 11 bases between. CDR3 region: CASSLMLGSSNQPQHF. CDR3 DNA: TGTGCCAGCAGTTTAATGTTAGGTTCTAGCAATCAGCCCCAGCATTTT.

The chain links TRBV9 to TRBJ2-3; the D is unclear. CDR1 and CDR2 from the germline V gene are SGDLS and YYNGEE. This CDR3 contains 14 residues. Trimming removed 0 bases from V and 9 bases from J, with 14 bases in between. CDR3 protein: CASSVEPWKETQYF. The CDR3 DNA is TGTGCCAGCAGCGTAGAACCGTGGAAAGAGACGCAGTATTTT.

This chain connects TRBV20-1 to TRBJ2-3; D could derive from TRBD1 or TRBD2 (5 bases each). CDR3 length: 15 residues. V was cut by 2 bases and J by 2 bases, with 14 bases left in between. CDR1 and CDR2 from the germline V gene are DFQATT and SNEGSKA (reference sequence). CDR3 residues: CSARNRLAVTDTQYF. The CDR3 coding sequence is TGCAGTGCTAGAAACAGGCTAGCAGTCACAGATACGCAGTATTTT.

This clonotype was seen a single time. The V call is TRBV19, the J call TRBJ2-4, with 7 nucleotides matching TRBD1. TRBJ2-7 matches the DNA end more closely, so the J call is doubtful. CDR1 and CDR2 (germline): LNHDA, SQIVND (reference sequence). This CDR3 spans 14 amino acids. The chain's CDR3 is CASSAGTVPYEQYF. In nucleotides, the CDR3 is TGTGCCAGTAGTGCCGGGACAGTACCCTACGAGCAGTACTTC.

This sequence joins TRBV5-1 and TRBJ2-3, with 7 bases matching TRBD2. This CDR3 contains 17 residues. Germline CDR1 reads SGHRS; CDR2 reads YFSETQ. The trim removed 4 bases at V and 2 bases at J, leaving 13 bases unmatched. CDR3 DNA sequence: TGCGCCAGCAGCACCCGAGAAGGACTAGTGGACACAGATACGCAGTATTTT. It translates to CASSTREGLVDTDTQYF.

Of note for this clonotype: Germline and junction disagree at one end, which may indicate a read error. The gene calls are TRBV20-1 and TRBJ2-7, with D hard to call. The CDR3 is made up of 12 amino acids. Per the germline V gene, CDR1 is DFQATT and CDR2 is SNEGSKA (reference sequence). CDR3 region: CSARVALYDQYF. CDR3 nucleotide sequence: TGCAGTGCTAGAGTGGCCCTCTACGACCAGTACTTC.

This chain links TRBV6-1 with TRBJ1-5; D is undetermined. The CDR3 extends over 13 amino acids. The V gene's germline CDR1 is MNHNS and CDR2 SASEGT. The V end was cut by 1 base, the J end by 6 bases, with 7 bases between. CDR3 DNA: TGTGCCAGCAGTGAAGAGGTCGGTCAGCCCCAGCATTTT. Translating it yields CASSEEVGQPQHF.

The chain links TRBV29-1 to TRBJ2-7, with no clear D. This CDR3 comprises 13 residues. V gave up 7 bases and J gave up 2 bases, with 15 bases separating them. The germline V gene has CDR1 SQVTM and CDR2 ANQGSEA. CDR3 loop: CSARSGIPYEQYF. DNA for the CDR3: TGCAGCGCCCGCAGTGGGATCCCCTACGAGCAGTACTTC.

In DNA form, the CDR3 reads TGTGCCAGCAGCAATGATCACCTGGAGAATTCACCCCTCCACTTT. It codes for CASSNDHLENSPLHF. The chain combines TRBV9 with TRBJ1-6; D gene uncertain. This CDR3 comprises 15 residues. Trimming cost V 4 bases and J 7 bases, with 15 bases left between them. Germline loops: CDR1 SGDLS, CDR2 YYNGEE.

CDR3 coding DNA: TGTGCCAGCAGCCGCGGGAGGCGAGACACCGGGGAGCTGTTTTTT. It translates to CASSRGRRDTGELFF. The rearrangement joins TRBV6-5 to TRBJ2-2; 8 nucleotides match TRBD2. V shed 6 bases, J shed 3 bases, and the junction held 6 bases outside the gene matches. CDR1 and CDR2 (germline): MNHEY, SVGAGI. The CDR3 is 15 amino acids.

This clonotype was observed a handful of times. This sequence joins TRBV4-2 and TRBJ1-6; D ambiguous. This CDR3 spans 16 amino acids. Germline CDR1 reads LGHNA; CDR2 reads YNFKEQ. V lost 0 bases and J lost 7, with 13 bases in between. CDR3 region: CASSQDEGKANSPLHF. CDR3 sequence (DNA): TGTGCCAGCAGCCAAGATGAAGGGAAGGCCAATTCACCCCTCCACTTT.

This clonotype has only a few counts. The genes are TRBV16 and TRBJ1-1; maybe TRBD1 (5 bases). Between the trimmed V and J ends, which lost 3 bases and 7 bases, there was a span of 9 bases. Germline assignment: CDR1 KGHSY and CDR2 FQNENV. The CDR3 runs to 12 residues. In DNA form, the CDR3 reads TGTGCCAGCAGCCAGAGTGGGGGTGAAGCTTTCTTT. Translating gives CASSQSGGEAFF.

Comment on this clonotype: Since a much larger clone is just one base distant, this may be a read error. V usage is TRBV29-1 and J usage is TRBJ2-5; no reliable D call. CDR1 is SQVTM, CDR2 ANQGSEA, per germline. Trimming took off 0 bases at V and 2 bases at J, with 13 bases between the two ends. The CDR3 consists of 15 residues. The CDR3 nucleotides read TGCAGCGTTGAAGATGAGCGAGGTGTACAAGAGACCCAGTACTTC. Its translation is CSVEDERGVQETQYF.

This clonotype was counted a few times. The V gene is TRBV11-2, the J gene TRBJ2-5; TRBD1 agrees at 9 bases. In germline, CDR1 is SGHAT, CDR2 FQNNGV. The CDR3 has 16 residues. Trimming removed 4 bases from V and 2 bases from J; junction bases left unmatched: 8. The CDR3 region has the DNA TGTGCCAGCAGCTCCCGGACAGGGGCTGGGCAAGAGACCCAGTACTTC. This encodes CASSSRTGAGQETQYF.

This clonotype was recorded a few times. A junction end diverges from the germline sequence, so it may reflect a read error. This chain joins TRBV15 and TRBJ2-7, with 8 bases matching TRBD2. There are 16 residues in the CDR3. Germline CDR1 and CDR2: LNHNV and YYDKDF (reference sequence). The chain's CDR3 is CATSRVPAGGPYGQYF. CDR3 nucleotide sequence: TGTGCCACCAGCAGAGTTCCGGCGGGAGGACCCTACGGGCAGTACTTC.

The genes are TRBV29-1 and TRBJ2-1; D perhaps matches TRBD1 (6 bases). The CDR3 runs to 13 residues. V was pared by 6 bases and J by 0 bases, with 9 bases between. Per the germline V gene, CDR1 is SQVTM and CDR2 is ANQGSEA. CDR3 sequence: CSVTGSSYNEQFF. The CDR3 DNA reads TGCAGCGTAACAGGGAGCTCCTACAATGAGCAGTTCTTC.

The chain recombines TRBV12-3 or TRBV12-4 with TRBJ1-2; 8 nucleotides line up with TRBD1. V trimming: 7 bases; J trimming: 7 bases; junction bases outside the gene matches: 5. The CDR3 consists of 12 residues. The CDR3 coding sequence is TGTGCCAGCAATACAGGGGGGGTTGGCTACACCTTC. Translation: CASNTGGVGYTF.

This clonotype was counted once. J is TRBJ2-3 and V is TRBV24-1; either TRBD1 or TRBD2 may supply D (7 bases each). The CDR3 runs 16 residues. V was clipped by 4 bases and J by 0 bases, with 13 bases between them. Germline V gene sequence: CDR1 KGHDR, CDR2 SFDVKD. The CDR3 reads CATSDQGGLSTDTQYF. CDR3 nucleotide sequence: TGTGCCACCAGTGACCAGGGGGGGTTGAGCACAGATACGCAGTATTTT.

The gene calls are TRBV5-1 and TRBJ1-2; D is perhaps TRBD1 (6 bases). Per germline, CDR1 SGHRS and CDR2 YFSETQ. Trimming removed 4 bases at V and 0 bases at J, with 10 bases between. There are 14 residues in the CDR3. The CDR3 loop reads CASSPTGTNYGYTF. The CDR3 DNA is TGCGCCAGCAGCCCCACAGGGACTAACTATGGCTACACCTTC.

The CDR3 here is CASSGPGRGYNEQFF. CDR3 nucleotides: TGTGCCAGCTCGGGCCCCGGACGGGGCTACAATGAGCAGTTCTTC. The genes are TRBV2 and TRBJ2-1; D might be TRBD2 (5 bases). The CDR3 contains 15 residues. Deletions cut 8 bases from V and 3 bases from J, with 17 bases between. Germline CDR1 is SNHLY and CDR2 is FYNNEI.